This T cell receptor beta chain was captured by sequencing in a study of shared clonotypes between healthy human individuals. Notes on the study in general: Only blood was sampled, and tissue TCR repertoires likely differ from blood ones. Clonotype sharing across a few donors was observed for around 4.8% of naive CD4 clonotypes. The authors expected sequencing depth to affect clonotype sharing among donors.

The repertoire was sequenced with immunoSEQ multiplex PCR; TCRdb's copy has only in-frame clones and lacks some. The repertoire consists of some 2,000,000 clones, with about 95% occurring once and the leading ten covering around 1.1%. Naive CD8 cells were CD45RO-negative, positively selected for CCR7, excluding terminally differentiated effector memory CD45RA+ cells. Donors included only healthy HIV-negative adults lacking recent acute infections or vaccinations. A word on this clone: Its antigen remains unknown.

The receptor's source is a young man in good health. The sequenced sample was naive CD8+ T cells sorted from blood.

The DNA for the CDR3 is TGCGCCAGCAGCCCTCACATGAACACTGAAGCTTTCTTT. This translates into CASSPHMNTEAFF. The V call is TRBV4-1, the J call TRBJ1-1; D call uncertain. The V and J ends lost 4 bases and 0 bases respectively, with 6 bases between them. Germline CDR1 and CDR2: MGHRA and YSYEKL. The CDR3 has 13 amino acids.